A selection of T cell receptor beta chains follows, all from one sample in a study of CXCR3-negative and CXCR3-positive naive CD8 T cells. With the 5' RACE reads reprocessed, TCRdb shows one record per CDR3 protein and no DNA. This sample's clone table lists roughly 70,000 distinct CDR3 sequences. The sample was naive CXCR3- CD8+ T cells from blood. The receptors here all came from a human donor in good health. Some clones in this sample may be carry-over from other donors' samples. CDR3s include the opening cysteine and the closing phenylalanine or tryptophan.

TRBV15	TRBJ2-3	CATSRGGAGGGDTQYF
TRBV7-9	TRBJ1-1	CASSLPEEAFF
TRBV15	TRBJ2-4	CATSKLSDSLAKNIQYF
TRBV4-3	TRBJ2-1	CASSQDRYDSYNEQFF
TRBV6-6	TRBJ2-1	CASSYSLDEQFF
TRBV28	TRBJ2-7	CASSWGEYGQYF
TRBV29-1	TRBJ1-1	CSVVEWTEAFF
TRBV5-1	TRBJ2-7	CASSSDYSGPYEQYF
TRBV11-3	TRBJ2-1	CASSRTGLGDNEQFF
TRBV29-1	TRBJ1-1	CSVEAENTEAFF
TRBV7-7	TRBJ2-1	CASSLEPAGRFNEQFF
TRBV7-8	TRBJ2-2	CASSSLAGGPGELFF
TRBV12-3/TRBV12-4	TRBJ1-5	CASSLDRNQPQHF
TRBV5-1	TRBJ2-7	CATREGDRRTYEQYF
TRBV29-1	TRBJ1-1	CSVEDPGNTEAFF
TRBV29-1	TRBJ2-1	CSAEAGINEQFF
TRBV14	TRBJ2-3	CASSHHRGLDTQYF
TRBV4-1	TRBJ1-2	CASSQGAGVGYTF
TRBV7-3	TRBJ1-1	CASSLIQGREAFF
TRBV15	TRBJ2-7	CATSSRRTGREQYF
TRBV20-1	TRBJ2-3	CSARKAGDPDTQYF
TRBV6-5	TRBJ2-1	CASSYSHYLSSYNEQFF
TRBV12-3/TRBV12-4	TRBJ2-7	CASLNTGTDREQYF
TRBV29-1	TRBJ2-2	CSVLDRGKAGELFF
TRBV30	TRBJ2-7	CAWSHGAGGLDEQYF
TRBV28	TRBJ2-7	CASSSRDILASYEQYF
TRBV4-3	TRBJ2-7	CASSQDSGTYYEQYF
TRBV7-3	TRBJ1-1	CASSSAGNTEAFF
TRBV7-3	TRBJ2-2	CASTHGYGGELFF
TRBV28	TRBJ2-1	CASSPRQGLTYNEQFF
TRBV29-1	TRBJ2-2	CSVVAGVTGELFF
TRBV28	TRBJ2-2	CASSDLLAGSNTGELFF
TRBV7-2	TRBJ2-4	CASSPITPIRDRVRVIAKNIQYF
TRBV6-2/TRBV6-3	TRBJ2-1	CASSLVSSLEYNEQFF
TRBV5-1	TRBJ2-7	CASMPGLSSYEQYF
TRBV15	TRBJ2-7	CATSRDKFTYEQYF
TRBV20-1	TRBJ2-7	CSARVVGRVVPQYSYEQYF
TRBV4-1	TRBJ2-1	CASSQGVNEQFF